The next 21 T cell receptor beta chains were all read from a single sample in a study of neurological immune-mediated disorders. TCRdb analysed the 5' RACE reads with MiXCR anew, one entry per CDR3 protein. The sample lists tens of thousands of distinct CDR3 sequences, 3% to 4.5% occurring once. The sequenced sample consisted of PBMCs. These receptors were taken from a man younger than 40 with multiple sclerosis.

The sample holds a few counts of this clonotype. The rearrangement uses TRBV14 and TRBJ2-7; tentative D call: TRBD1 (6 bases). Trimming removed 0 bases at V and 10 bases at J, with 16 bases between. Germline V gene lookup returns CDR1 SGHDN and CDR2 FVKESK. The CDR3 is made up of 14 amino acids. As DNA, the CDR3 is TGTGCCAGCAGCCAAGATATCCGAGAGGGGGTCCAGTACTTC. It encodes CASSQDIREGVQYF.

This clonotype was seen many times. The chain uses TRBV20-1 and TRBJ2-5; 12 bases align to TRBD2. This CDR3 spans 14 amino acids. V shed 6 bases and J 7 bases; nucleotides not matched to a gene: 9. Germline assignment: CDR1 DFQATT and CDR2 SNEGSKA (reference sequence). The CDR3 DNA reads TGCAGTGCCACGACTAGCGGGGGTGTGCGGACCCAGTACTTC. Translation gives CSATTSGGVRTQYF.

Comments on this clonotype: This may be a read error: a much more frequent sequence differs by one nucleotide. The CDR3 carries no conserved terminal phenylalanine or tryptophan, so it likely arises from a read error. As DNA, the CDR3 is TGCGCCAGCAGCTTGGAACCGATTAGCTCCTACGAGCAGTACTGC. Its protein is CASSLEPISSYEQYC. The chain carries TRBV5-1 and TRBJ2-7; D call uncertain. CDR3 size: 15 residues. Germline CDR1 reads SGHRS; CDR2 reads YFSETQ. V was cut by 0 bases and J by 0 bases, with 10 bases left in between.

This clonotype was detected ten times or more. The chain uses TRBV12-3 or TRBV12-4 and TRBJ1-4; TRBD1 matches 7 bases. V lost 5 bases, J lost 5 bases, and 5 bases stayed unmatched. The CDR3 runs to 14 residues. The DNA of the CDR3 is TGTGCCAGCAGTAAGGGGGCAGAAAATGAAAAACTGTTTTTT. This codes for CASSKGAENEKLFF.

This clonotype was counted many times. The rearrangement links TRBV6-1 to TRBJ2-7; D is perhaps TRBD2 (6 bases). V lost 1 base, J lost 0 bases, and 10 bases lay in between. The CDR3 consists of 15 residues. Germline V gene lookup returns CDR1 MNHNS and CDR2 SASEGT. The CDR3 is CASSEGGDGSYEQYF. Written as DNA, the CDR3 is TGTGCCAGCAGTGAAGGGGGGGACGGCTCCTACGAGCAGTACTTC.

This clonotype has at least ten counts. The chain joins TRBV7-8 to TRBJ2-1; the D gene is possibly TRBD1 (6 bases). The germline V and J ends were trimmed by 4 bases and 9 bases, with 16 bases remaining between them. From germline, CDR1 is SGHVS and CDR2 FQNEAQ. The CDR3 is 14 residues long. CDR3 DNA: TGTGCCAGCAGCTCAACGACAGGCCACAGTGAGCAGTTCTTC. Its translation: CASSSTTGHSEQFF. Looking up the rest from reference TRBV7-8 and TRBJ2-1 gives the full variable domain: GAGVSQSPRYKVAKRGQDVALRCDPISGHVSLFWYQQALGQGPEFLTYFQNEAQLDKSGLPSDRFFAERPEGSVSTLKIQRTQQEDSAVYLCASSSTTGHSEQFFGPGTRLTVL.

This clonotype has a count of ten or more. The chain carries TRBV7-6 and TRBJ2-1; 9 nucleotides line up with TRBD2. The length of the CDR3 is 14 residues. Trimming at V came to 8 bases and at J to 4 bases, leaving 6 bases not matched to a gene. Germline V gene data show CDR1 as SGHVS and CDR2 as FNYEAQ. Here the CDR3 DNA reads TGTGCCAGCCGACCTAGCGGGGAGTACAATGAGCAGTTCTTC. Translated, it gives CASRPSGEYNEQFF.

This clonotype was detected ten times or more. The chain employs TRBV20-1 and TRBJ1-4; 8 bases are shared with TRBD1. V lost 7 bases and J lost 8; bases outside the gene matches: 6. The CDR3 has 12 amino acids. Germline V gene sequence: CDR1 DFQATT, CDR2 SNEGSKA (reference sequence). The CDR3 loop is CSGRTGMEKLFF. The CDR3 DNA reads as TGCAGTGGACGGACAGGGATGGAAAAACTGTTTTTT.

V gene TRBV20-1 combines with J gene TRBJ1-5; no firm D call. CDR3 length: 13 amino acids. Trimming pared 3 bases from V and 1 base from J, leaving 7 bases between. Germline V gene lookup returns CDR1 DFQATT and CDR2 SNEGSKA (reference sequence). The chain's CDR3 is CSARAVSNQPQHF. The CDR3 DNA reads TGCAGTGCTAGGGCGGTAAGCAATCAGCCCCAGCATTTT.

There are many counts of this clonotype. The rearrangement uses TRBV29-1 and TRBJ2-7; 8 nucleotides match TRBD1. The length of the CDR3 is 14 residues. The J segment lost 0 bases and the V segment lost 6 bases, leaving 7 bases of the junction unmatched. Germline CDR1 reads SQVTM; CDR2 reads ANQGSEA. Here the CDR3 reads CSVHTGGSSYEQYF. Written as DNA, the CDR3 is TGCAGCGTCCATACAGGGGGGAGCTCCTACGAGCAGTACTTC.

The V gene is TRBV28, the J gene TRBJ2-7; maybe TRBD2 (6 bases). Between the trimmed V and J ends, which lost 5 bases and 3 bases, there was a span of 11 bases. The CDR3 covers 13 residues. Per the germline V gene, CDR1 is MDHEN and CDR2 is SYDVKM. CDR3 sequence reads: CASSVGGNYEQYF. Here the CDR3 DNA reads TGTGCCAGCAGTGTTGGGGGGAACTACGAGCAGTACTTC. The entire variable domain, with the rest obtained from reference TRBV28 and TRBJ2-7, is as follows: DVKVTQSSRYLVKRTGEKVFLECVQDMDHENMFWYRQDPGLGLRLIYFSYDVKMKEKGDIPEGYSVSREKKERFSLILESASTNQTSMYLCASSVGGNYEQYFGPGTRLTVT.

This clonotype showed up many times. The chain carries TRBV6-5 and TRBJ2-5; TRBD2 agrees at 12 bases. The ends lost 7 bases at V and 2 bases at J; junction bases unmatched: 14. The CDR3 has 18 residues. Germline V gene data show CDR1 as MNHEY and CDR2 as SVGAGI. CDR3 coding DNA: TGTGCCAGCAAAATCGGGGCTAGCGGGGGGGTTACTCAAGAGACCCAGTACTTC. Amino acid sequence: CASKIGASGGVTQETQYF.

This clonotype was counted ten times or more. The chain couples TRBV10-3 to TRBJ2-6; 9 nucleotides line up with TRBD2. The J segment lost 2 bases and the V segment lost 4 bases, leaving 9 bases of the junction unmatched. CDR3 length: 18 residues. CDR1 is ENHRY, CDR2 SYGVKD, per germline. The chain's CDR3 is CAISAGLAGYTGANVLTF. The CDR3 bases are TGTGCCATCAGTGCTGGGCTAGCGGGGTACACTGGGGCCAACGTCCTGACTTTC.

This clonotype was recorded at least ten times. This rearrangement joins TRBV20-1 to TRBJ1-3; D is possibly TRBD1 (5 bases). The CDR3 has 13 amino acids. Germline V gene lookup returns CDR1 DFQATT and CDR2 SNEGSKA (reference sequence). Here the CDR3 reads CGFRPGPRNTIYF. Written as DNA, the CDR3 is TGCGGTTTCCGACCGGGACCGCGCAACACCATATATTTT.

This clonotype showed up many times. The chain uses TRBV6-5 and TRBJ1-1; D not certain. This CDR3 is built from 13 residues. From germline, CDR1 is MNHEY and CDR2 SVGAGI. V was pared by 6 bases and J by 5 bases, with 13 bases between. The CDR3 sequence is CASSRQGTTEAFF. DNA for the CDR3: TGTGCCAGCAGCCGCCAAGGAACAACTGAAGCTTTCTTT.

At least ten counts were recorded for this clonotype. The chain links TRBV25-1 to TRBJ2-6; D perhaps matches TRBD1 (6 bases). Trimming stripped 2 bases from V and 2 bases from J, with 13 bases between. Germline lookup yields CDR1 MGHDK and CDR2 SYGVNS. There are 17 residues in the CDR3. The CDR3, as DNA: TGTGCCAGCAGTGAACTGGGGGCAGGAACTGGGGCCAACGTCCTGACTTTC. It specifies CASSELGAGTGANVLTF.

This clonotype has a count of ten or more. V is TRBV28 and J is TRBJ1-1; D unclear. The CDR3 has 12 amino acids. The V end lost 7 bases, the J end lost 2 bases, and 8 bases lay between the germline ends. Germline V lookup: CDR1 MDHEN, CDR2 SYDVKM. The CDR3 loop reads CASIKQNTEAFF. CDR3 DNA: TGTGCCAGCATAAAACAAAACACTGAAGCTTTCTTT.

This clonotype was seen repeatedly, ten times or more. J is TRBJ2-1 and V is TRBV10-3; TRBD2 matches 12 bases. CDR1 and CDR2 (germline): ENHRY, SYGVKD. The V segment lost 3 bases and the J segment 8 bases; nucleotides outside the gene matches: 8. This CDR3 has 16 residues. CDR3 sequence: CAISDPPSGGADEQFF. The CDR3 DNA is TGTGCCATCAGTGACCCACCTAGCGGGGGGGCCGATGAGCAGTTCTTC.

This clonotype appeared many times. The chain has TRBV3-1 and TRBJ1-1; D is ambiguous. This CDR3 region has 13 residues. V dropped 6 bases and J dropped 2 bases, with 10 bases sitting between them. Looked up from germline, CDR1 is LGHDT and CDR2 is YNNKEL (reference sequence). The CDR3 nucleotides read TGTGCCAGCAGTCGGACTGGCAACACTGAAGCTTTCTTT. Encoded protein: CASSRTGNTEAFF.

This clonotype was recorded at least ten times. The J gene is TRBJ2-7, the V gene TRBV28; 12 bases are a match to TRBD2. J was trimmed by 4 bases and V by 6 bases; bases with no gene match: 4. Germline V gene data show CDR1 as MDHEN and CDR2 as SYDVKM. The CDR3 is 14 residues long. CDR3 in amino acids: CASRRLAGEYEQYF. CDR3 nucleotide sequence: TGTGCCAGCAGACGACTAGCGGGAGAATACGAGCAGTACTTC. The variable domain in full, with the rest retrieved from reference TRBV28 and TRBJ2-7, is DVKVTQSSRYLVKRTGEKVFLECVQDMDHENMFWYRQDPGLGLRLIYFSYDVKMKEKGDIPEGYSVSREKKERFSLILESASTNQTSMYLCASRRLAGEYEQYFGPGTRLTVT.

This clonotype was seen at least ten times. The gene calls are TRBV7-8 and TRBJ1-1; D remains ambiguous. V shed 5 bases and J shed 4 bases, with 11 bases lying between them. The CDR3 is 13 amino acids. Germline CDR1 and CDR2: SGHVS and FQNEAQ. The CDR3 region is CASSMLRATEAFF. DNA for the CDR3: TGTGCCAGCAGCATGTTGAGGGCCACTGAAGCTTTCTTT. Complete variable domain (other parts from reference TRBV7-8 and TRBJ1-1): GAGVSQSPRYKVAKRGQDVALRCDPISGHVSLFWYQQALGQGPEFLTYFQNEAQLDKSGLPSDRFFAERPEGSVSTLKIQRTQQEDSAVYLCASSMLRATEAFFGQGTRLTVV.